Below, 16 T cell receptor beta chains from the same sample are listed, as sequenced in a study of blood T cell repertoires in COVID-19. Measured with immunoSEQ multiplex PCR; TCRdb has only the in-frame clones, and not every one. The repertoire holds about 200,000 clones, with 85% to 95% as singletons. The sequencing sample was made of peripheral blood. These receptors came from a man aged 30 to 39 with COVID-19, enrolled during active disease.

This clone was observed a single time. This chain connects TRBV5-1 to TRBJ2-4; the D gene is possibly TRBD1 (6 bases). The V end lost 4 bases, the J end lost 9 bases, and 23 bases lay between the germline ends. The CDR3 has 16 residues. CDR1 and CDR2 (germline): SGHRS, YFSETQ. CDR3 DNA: TGCGCCAGCAGCGAAGCGACCGGGACAAATTTGGGCATTCAGTACTTC. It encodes CASSEATGTNLGIQYF.

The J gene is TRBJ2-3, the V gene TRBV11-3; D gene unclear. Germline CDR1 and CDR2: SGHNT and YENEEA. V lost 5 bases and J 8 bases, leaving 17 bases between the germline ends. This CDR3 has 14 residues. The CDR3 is CASSERSGPGTQYF. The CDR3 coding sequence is TGTGCCAGCAGCGAGAGGTCTGGCCCCGGTACGCAGTATTTT.

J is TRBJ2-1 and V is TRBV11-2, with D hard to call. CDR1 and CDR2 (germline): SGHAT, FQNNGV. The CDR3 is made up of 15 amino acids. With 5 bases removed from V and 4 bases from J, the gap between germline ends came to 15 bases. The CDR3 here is CASSPVARIYNEQFF. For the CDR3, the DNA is TGTGCCAGCAGCCCAGTGGCGAGGATATACAATGAGCAGTTCTTC.

The CDR3 is CATSRGETEAFF. As DNA, the CDR3 is TGTGCCACCAGCAGGGGCGAGACTGAAGCTTTCTTT. The genes are TRBV15 and TRBJ1-1; D remains unclear. Germline V gene data show CDR1 as LNHNV and CDR2 as YYDKDF (reference sequence). The CDR3 is 12 amino acids. Trimming shortened V by 3 bases and J by 5 bases, and 7 bases separated the two germline ends.

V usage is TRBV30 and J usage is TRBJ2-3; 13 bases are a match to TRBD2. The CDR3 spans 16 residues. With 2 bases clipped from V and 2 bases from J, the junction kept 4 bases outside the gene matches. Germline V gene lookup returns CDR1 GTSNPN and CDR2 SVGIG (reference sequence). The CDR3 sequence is CAWSRGLAGITDTQYF. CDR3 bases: TGTGCCTGGAGTAGGGGACTAGCGGGAATCACAGATACGCAGTATTTT. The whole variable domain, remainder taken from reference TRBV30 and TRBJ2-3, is SQTIHQWPATLVQPVGSPLSLECTVEGTSNPNLYWYRQAAGRGLQLLFYSVGIGQISSEVPQNLSASRPQDRQFILSSKKLLLSDSGFYLCAWSRGLAGITDTQYFGPGTRLTVL.

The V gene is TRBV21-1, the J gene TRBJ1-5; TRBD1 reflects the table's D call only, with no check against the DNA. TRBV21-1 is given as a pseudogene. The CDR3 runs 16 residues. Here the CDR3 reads CASMENRAGVNQPQHF. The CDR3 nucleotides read TGTGCCAGCATGGAGAATAGGGCAGGGGTCAATCAGCCCCAGCATTTT.

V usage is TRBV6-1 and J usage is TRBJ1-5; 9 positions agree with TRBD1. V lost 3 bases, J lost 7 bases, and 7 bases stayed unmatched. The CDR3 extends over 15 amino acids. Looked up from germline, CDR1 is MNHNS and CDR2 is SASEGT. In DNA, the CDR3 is TGTGCCAGCAGTGAGGCGACAGGGGGAAGGCAGCCCCAGCATTTT. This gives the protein CASSEATGGRQPQHF.

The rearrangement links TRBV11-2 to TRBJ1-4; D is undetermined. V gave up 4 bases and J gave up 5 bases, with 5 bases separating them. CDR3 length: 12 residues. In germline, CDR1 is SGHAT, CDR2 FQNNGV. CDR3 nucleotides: TGTGCCAGCAGCTCCGTGAATGAAAAACTGTTTTTT. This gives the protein CASSSVNEKLFF.

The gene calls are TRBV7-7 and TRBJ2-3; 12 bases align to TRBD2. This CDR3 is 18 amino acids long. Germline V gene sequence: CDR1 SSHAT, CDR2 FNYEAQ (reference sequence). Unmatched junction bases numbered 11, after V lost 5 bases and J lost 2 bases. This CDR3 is CASSASSTSGGHTDTQYF. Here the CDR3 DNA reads TGTGCCAGCAGCGCCAGCTCGACTAGCGGGGGACACACAGATACGCAGTATTTT.

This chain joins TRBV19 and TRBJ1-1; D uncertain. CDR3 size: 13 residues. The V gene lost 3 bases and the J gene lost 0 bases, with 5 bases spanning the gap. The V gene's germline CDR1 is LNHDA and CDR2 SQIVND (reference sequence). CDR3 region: CASSIGMNTEAFF. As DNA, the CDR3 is TGTGCCAGTAGTATTGGCATGAACACTGAAGCTTTCTTT.

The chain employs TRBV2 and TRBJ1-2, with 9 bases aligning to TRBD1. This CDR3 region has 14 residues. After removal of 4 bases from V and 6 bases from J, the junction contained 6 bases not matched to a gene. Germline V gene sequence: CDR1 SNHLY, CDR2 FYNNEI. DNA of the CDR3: TGTGCCAGCAGTGGGGACAGGGAGGAGGATGGCTACACCTTC. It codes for CASSGDREEDGYTF.

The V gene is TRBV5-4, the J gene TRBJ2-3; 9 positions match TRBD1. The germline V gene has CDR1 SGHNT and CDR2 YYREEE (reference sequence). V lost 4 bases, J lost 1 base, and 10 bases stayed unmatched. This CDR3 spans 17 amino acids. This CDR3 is CASSPKTGGIGTDTQYF. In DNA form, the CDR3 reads TGTGCCAGCAGCCCGAAAACAGGGGGCATTGGCACAGATACGCAGTATTTT.

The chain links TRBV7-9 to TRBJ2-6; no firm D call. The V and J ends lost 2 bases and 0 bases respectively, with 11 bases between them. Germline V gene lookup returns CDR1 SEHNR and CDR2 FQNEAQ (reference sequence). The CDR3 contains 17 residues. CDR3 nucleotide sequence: TGTGCCAGCAGCTTACCCGAGGCCGGCTCTGGGGCCAACGTCCTGACTTTC. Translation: CASSLPEAGSGANVLTF.

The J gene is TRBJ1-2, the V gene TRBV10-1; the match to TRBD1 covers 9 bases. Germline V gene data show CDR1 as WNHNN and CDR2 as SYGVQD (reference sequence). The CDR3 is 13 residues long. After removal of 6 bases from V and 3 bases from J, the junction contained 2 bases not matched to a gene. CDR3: CASRGQGYYGYTF. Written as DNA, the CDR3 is TGCGCCAGCAGGGGACAGGGTTACTATGGCTACACCTTC.

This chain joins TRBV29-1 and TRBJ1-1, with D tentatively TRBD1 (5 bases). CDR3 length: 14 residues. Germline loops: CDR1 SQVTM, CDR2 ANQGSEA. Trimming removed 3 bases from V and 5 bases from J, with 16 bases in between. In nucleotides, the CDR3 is TGCAGCGTTGATTTGGGGGGATTGGGTACTGAAGCTTTCTTT. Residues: CSVDLGGLGTEAFF.

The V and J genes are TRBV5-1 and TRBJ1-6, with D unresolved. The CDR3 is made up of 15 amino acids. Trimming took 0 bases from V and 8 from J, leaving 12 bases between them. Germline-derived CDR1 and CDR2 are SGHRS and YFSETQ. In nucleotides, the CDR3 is TGCGCCAGCAGCTTGGATGGTCAGTTCGATTCACCCCTCCACTTT. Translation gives CASSLDGQFDSPLHF. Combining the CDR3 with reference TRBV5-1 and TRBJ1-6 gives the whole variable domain KAGVTQTPRYLIKTRGQQVTLSCSPISGHRSVSWYQQTPGQGLQFLFEYFSETQRNKGNFPGRFSGRQFSNSRSEMNVSTLELGDSALYLCASSLDGQFDSPLHFGNGTRLTVT.